This entry describes one T cell receptor (beta chain). What it binds is not known. The data derive from a study of T-cell reconstitution after alpha-beta-depleted transplantation in children. General study findings and limits: Reported findings indicate that, about two months after transplant, alpha-beta T cells came from several hundred expanded clones, which were derived from non-depleted graft cells. One year after transplant, T-cell counts and diversity came mostly from newly produced T cells. There were some patients whose high TCRbeta diversity at day 60 came from surviving recipient T cells and thymic progenitors.

TCRbeta library preparation incorporated unique molecular identifiers. TCRdb redid the calling of the PCR reads with MiXCR, one entry per CDR3 protein. The table records fewer than 250,000 distinct CDR3 sequences, approximately 19% of them present only once. Material: PBMCs, mostly from graft donor cells, obtained 360 days after TCRalphabeta/CD19-depleted stem cell transplant. The TCR was taken from a male patient aged 2-10 years who had a stem cell transplant for acute lymphoblastic leukemia, so the T cells may come from the graft donor.

The CDR3 is CASSFIATTLGRGGYTF. CDR3 DNA: TGTGCCAGCAGCTTTATTGCAACTACCCTAGGTCGGGGAGGCTACACCTTC. The chain recombines TRBV11-1 with TRBJ1-2, with unresolved D. The CDR3 runs to 17 residues. V dropped 3 bases and J dropped 8 bases, with 25 bases sitting between them. The germline V gene encodes CDR1 SGHAT and CDR2 FQDESV (reference sequence).